Described below is a single TCR beta chain sequence and its context. Its antigen remains unknown. The primer mix had 60 Vbeta and 13 Jbeta primers. This table comes from immunoSEQ multiplex PCR, and its TCRdb copy is limited to in-frame clones, with some not included. The sample yields fewer than 90,000 clones, 75% to 80% seen once. These data originate in a study of cytomegalovirus exposure and HLA in healthy donors. Study-level results: Compared with the roughly 700-donor mean, an Asian-associated ancestry cluster reportedly had fewer N-insertions, according to a later analysis. Roughly uniform sequencing depth across donors was assumed, possibly incorrectly.

The germline CDR1 and CDR2 sequences are KGHSH and LQKENI. The CDR3 covers 17 residues. The junction had 8 bases not matched to a gene; V was cut back by 3 bases and J by 3 bases. This TCR was recovered from a female donor in good health and CMV-seronegative. Sample: PBMCs. The chain uses TRBV18 and TRBJ2-7; 13 bases agree with TRBD2. The CDR3 DNA sequence: TGTGCCAGCTCACCCTACAGGACTAGCGGGAGTAGCTACGAGCAGTACTTC. It codes for CASSPYRTSGSSYEQYF.